This TCR beta chain was observed in a study of blood T cell repertoires in COVID-19. Study at large: T cells, B-cell-depleted T cells, or PBMCs supplied cDNA or gDNA.

The V end lost 0 bases, the J end lost 8 bases, and 16 bases lay between the germline ends. The germline gives CDR1 MNHEY, CDR2 SVGAGI. CDR3 length: 15 amino acids. The method was immunoSEQ multiplex PCR; TCRdb's version includes in-frame clones alone and lacks a portion of them. The table lists about 70,000 clones, 70% to 85% of them singletons. The material sequenced was peripheral blood. The receptor comes from a woman aged 60-70 years with acute or convalescent COVID-19. The gene calls are TRBV6-5 and TRBJ1-2, with TRBD1 as a possible D gene (5 bases). CDR3 in amino acids: CASSYSTAGIGGYTF. The CDR3 DNA reads TGTGCCAGCAGTTACTCGACCGCAGGGATAGGGGGCTACACCTTC.